In this sample, the clone carrying this TCR beta chain turned up many times. No antigen is known for it. The data were taken from a study of CD8+CD57+ T cells in acquired aplastic anemia. About the study: DNA per sorted CD4+ or CD8+ sample ranged roughly 0.17 to 27.4 ug, averaging approximately 3.1 ug.

Patients chosen for sequencing had shown CD8+CD57+ cell expansion by flow cytometry. Each patient carried a diagnosis of severe acquired aplastic anemia. None of the patients had been given any therapy when their blood was sampled. The V gene end was trimmed by 2 bases and the J gene end by 0 bases; junction bases not matched to a gene: 9. Germline CDR1 and CDR2: SGHTA and FQGNSA. This CDR3 comprises 17 residues. The template for TCR beta VDJ and CDR3 sequence profiling was genomic DNA. TCRdb redid the calling of the reads with MiXCR, one entry per CDR3 protein. The table records 95,000 to 150,000 distinct CDR3 sequences, 55% to 70% of them present only once. The study, taken as a whole, reports: Controls and patients did not differ significantly in CD8+ Simpson's diversity.

This receptor was obtained from a human donor with aplastic anemia. The chain uses TRBV7-2 and TRBJ2-7; TRBD2 agrees at 8 bases. What was sequenced was sorted CD4+, CD8+, or CD8+CD57+ T cells (not recorded which) from PBMCs. Here the CDR3 reads CASSLTPGLVSSYEQYF. The CDR3 region has the DNA TGTGCCAGCAGCTTAACACCGGGACTAGTCAGCTCCTACGAGCAGTACTTC.